This T cell receptor (beta chain) was captured by sequencing in a study of T cells after yellow fever vaccination. 5'RACE template switching added a universal primer site and UMIs to TCR cDNA. TCRdb fed the 5' RACE reads into MiXCR, producing one record per CDR3 protein. The sample shows about 75,000 distinct CDR3 sequences, about 7.3% of them seen only once. CDR3 size: 15 residues. Trimming removed 2 bases from V and 8 bases from J; junction bases left unmatched: 7. Germline CDR1 reads MRHNA; CDR2 reads SNTAGT. Study observations and caveats: Some clonotypes were seen in both the CD4 and the CD8 compartments. These made up a small share and likely arose from convergent recombination. One caveat is that FACS-sorted repertoires could contain abundant clonotypes contaminating from the bulk population.

Ten or more counts support this clonotype. Its antigen is as yet unknown. The source of this sequence is a young man who received the YFV17D yellow fever vaccine. This chain links TRBV6-4 with TRBJ2-1; TRBD1 aligns across 9 bases. This specimen was CD8+ T cells sorted from PBMCs, taken 10 to 11 days after the first yellow fever vaccination. The CDR3 here is CASSDRTGAIDEQFF. The CDR3 DNA is TGTGCCAGCAGTGACCGGACAGGGGCAATCGATGAGCAGTTCTTC.